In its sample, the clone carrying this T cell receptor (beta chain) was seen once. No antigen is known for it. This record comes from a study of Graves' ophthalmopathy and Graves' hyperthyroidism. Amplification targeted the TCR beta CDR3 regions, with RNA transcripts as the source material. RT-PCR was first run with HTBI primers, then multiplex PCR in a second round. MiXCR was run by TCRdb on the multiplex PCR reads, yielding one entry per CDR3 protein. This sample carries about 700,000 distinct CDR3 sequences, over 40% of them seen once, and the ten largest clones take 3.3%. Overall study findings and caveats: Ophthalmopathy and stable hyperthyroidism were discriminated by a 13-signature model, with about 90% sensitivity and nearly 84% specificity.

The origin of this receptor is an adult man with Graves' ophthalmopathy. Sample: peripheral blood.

The CDR3 spells CASSFIRVGIDGYTF. CDR3 nucleotides: TGTGCCAGCAGTTTTATCAGGGTTGGAATCGATGGCTACACCTTC. The rearrangement uses TRBV12-3 or TRBV12-4 and TRBJ1-2, with a possible D match to TRBD1 (5 bases). V was cut by 3 bases and J by 6 bases, with 17 bases left in between. The CDR3 consists of 15 residues.